A few counts support the clone carrying this TCR beta chain. Its antigen is undetermined. This record belongs to a study of T-cell reconstitution after alpha-beta-depleted transplantation in children. Notes on the study in general: The origin of high day-60 TCRbeta diversity in some patients lay in surviving recipient T cells and thymic progenitors. After transplant, at about two months, alpha-beta T cells were reportedly derived from several hundred expanded graft clones. The main origin of T-cell counts and diversity one year after transplant was newly produced T cells.

As it was prepared, the TCRbeta library received unique molecular identifiers. TCRdb used MiXCR to reprocess the PCR reads, holding one entry per CDR3 protein. The data contain 800,000 to 1,000,000 distinct CDR3 sequences, roughly 31% of them singletons. V was pared by 6 bases and J by 2 bases, with 11 bases between. The germline CDR1 and CDR2 sequences are SNHLY and FYNNEI. The CDR3 is 13 residues long. The source material was PBMCs, mostly from graft donor cells, sampled 360 days after TCRalphabeta/CD19-depleted stem cell transplant. The origin of this receptor is a boy younger than two who had a stem cell transplant for SCID, so the T cells may come from the graft donor. The chain joins TRBV2 to TRBJ2-7, with D possibly being TRBD2 (5 bases). CDR3 DNA: TGTGCCAGCAGACCAGCGGCCCCCTACGAGCAGTACTTC. Amino acids: CASRPAAPYEQYF.